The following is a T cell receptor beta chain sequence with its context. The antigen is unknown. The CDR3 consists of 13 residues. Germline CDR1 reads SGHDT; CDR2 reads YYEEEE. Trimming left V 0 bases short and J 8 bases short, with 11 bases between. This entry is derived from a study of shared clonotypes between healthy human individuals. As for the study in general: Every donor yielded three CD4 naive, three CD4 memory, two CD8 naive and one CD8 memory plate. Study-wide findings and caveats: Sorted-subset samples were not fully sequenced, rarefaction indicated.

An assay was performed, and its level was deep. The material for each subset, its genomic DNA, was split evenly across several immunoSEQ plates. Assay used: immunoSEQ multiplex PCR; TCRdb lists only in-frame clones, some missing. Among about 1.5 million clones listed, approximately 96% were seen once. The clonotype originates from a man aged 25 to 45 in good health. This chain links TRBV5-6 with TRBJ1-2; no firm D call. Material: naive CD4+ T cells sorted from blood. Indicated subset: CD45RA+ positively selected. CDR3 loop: CASSLGRRGGYTF. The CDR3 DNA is TGTGCCAGCAGCTTGGGACGGCGAGGCGGCTACACCTTC.